These 31 T cell receptor beta chains originate from one sample sequenced in a study of CD8 T cells in Susac syndrome. RNA in amounts of roughly 0.5 to 1 ug was reverse transcribed with random hexamers. MiXCR, applied by TCRdb to the immunoSEQ multiplex PCR reads, yields one record per CDR3 protein. Seen here are under 350,000 distinct CDR3 sequences, 92% observed once, and the top ten hold roughly 0.064%. Sequencing was performed on CD4+ T cells from PBMCs. These receptors all come from a human donor with multiple sclerosis.

The chain is built from TRBV20-1 and TRBJ1-2; a weak D match, TRBD1 (5 bases). The CDR3 is 13 residues long. Trimming shortened V by 3 bases and J by 8 bases, and 16 bases separated the two germline ends. Germline CDR1 reads DFQATT; CDR2 reads SNEGSKA (reference sequence). The CDR3 spells CSASSGSPQGYTF. The CDR3 DNA sequence: TGCAGTGCTAGCTCAGGGTCCCCTCAGGGCTACACCTTC.

The V and J genes are TRBV12-5 and TRBJ2-5, with 8 bases fitting TRBD1. The trim removed 4 bases at V and 5 bases at J, leaving 15 bases unmatched. CDR1 is LGHNT, CDR2 FRNRAP, per germline. There are 17 residues in the CDR3. The DNA for the CDR3 is TGTGCTAGTGGTTCACTGGAAGGCGGACAGGGTTTGGAGACCCAGTACTTC. Protein sequence: CASGSLEGGQGLETQYF.

The chain has TRBV7-9 and TRBJ2-2; 8 bases match TRBD2. CDR3 length: 16 amino acids. From germline, CDR1 is SEHNR and CDR2 FQNEAQ (reference sequence). Losses at the gene ends were 5 bases for V and 3 bases for J; bases not matched to a gene: 8. CDR3: CASSPLAGSYTGELFF. The CDR3 coding sequence is TGTGCCAGCAGCCCCTTAGCGGGATCCTACACCGGGGAGCTGTTTTTT.

CDR3 nucleotide sequence: TGTGCCAGCAGAGGGGACACCATCACCATATATTTT. Residues: CASRGDTITIYF. The chain links TRBV2 to TRBJ1-3; tentatively, D is TRBD1 (6 bases). Per the germline V gene, CDR1 is SNHLY and CDR2 is FYNNEI. The CDR3 spans 12 residues. Trimming pared 6 bases from V and 9 bases from J, leaving 12 bases between.

The V and J genes are TRBV6-5 and TRBJ1-1, with D unclear. The CDR3 is 14 residues long. The V gene's germline CDR1 is MNHEY and CDR2 SVGAGI. Trimming shortened V by 5 bases and J by 4 bases, and 14 bases separated the two germline ends. This chain's CDR3 is CASSGWQEGTEAFF. In DNA form, the CDR3 reads TGTGCCAGCAGTGGGTGGCAGGAGGGCACTGAAGCTTTCTTT.

This clonotype was recorded once. CDR3 sequence reads: CASSASGIGGTKNIQYF. CDR3 nucleotides: TGTGCCAGCAGTGCTAGCGGGATTGGCGGAACCAAAAACATTCAGTACTTC. The chain uses TRBV6-2 or TRBV6-3 and TRBJ2-4; TRBD2 matches at 9 bases. This CDR3 has 17 amino acids. The ends lost 5 bases at V and 2 bases at J; junction bases unmatched: 10. CDR1 MNHEY and CDR2 SVGEGT come from the germline V gene.

The V gene is TRBV5-1, the J gene TRBJ2-7; the D call may be TRBD1 or TRBD2 (7 bases each). Trimming took 3 bases from V and 2 from J, leaving 15 bases between them. This CDR3 comprises 15 residues. Germline V gives CDR1 SGHRS, CDR2 YFSETQ. The CDR3 is CASSSQGGLTYEQYF. In DNA, the CDR3 is TGCGCCAGCAGCTCGCAGGGGGGGCTAACCTACGAGCAGTACTTC.

The chain joins TRBV3-1 to TRBJ2-5; 9 nucleotides align to TRBD1. V trimming: 1 base; J trimming: 2 bases; junction bases outside the gene matches: 2. In germline, CDR1 is LGHDT, CDR2 YNNKEL (reference sequence). This CDR3 spans 15 amino acids. The CDR3 loop is CASSQGTGEQETQYF. CDR3 bases: TGTGCCAGCAGCCAAGGGACAGGGGAACAAGAGACCCAGTACTTC.

This rearrangement joins TRBV6-1 to TRBJ1-5; maybe TRBD1 (5 bases). Germline V lookup: CDR1 MNHNS, CDR2 SASEGT. V lost 2 bases and J 2 bases, leaving 13 bases between the germline ends. This CDR3 is built from 16 residues. DNA of the CDR3: TGTGCCAGCAGTGAAAATGGGGCGGACGGCAATCAGCCCCAGCATTTT. This codes for CASSENGADGNQPQHF.

This chain joins TRBV20-1 and TRBJ2-2; D is unresolved. Trimming took off 6 bases at V and 0 bases at J, with 11 bases between the two ends. The CDR3 sequence is 14 residues long. Germline loops: CDR1 DFQATT, CDR2 SNEGSKA (reference sequence). The CDR3, as DNA: TGCAGTGCAATCGACACGCCGAACACCGGGGAGCTGTTTTTT. It is translated as CSAIDTPNTGELFF.

The chain combines TRBV6-2 or TRBV6-3 with TRBJ2-7, with unresolved D. This CDR3 is 13 amino acids long. Germline V gives CDR1 MNHEY, CDR2 SVGEGT. V lost 4 bases and J 3 bases, leaving 10 bases between the germline ends. The CDR3 is CASSFPTFYEQYF. The CDR3 DNA follows: TGTGCCAGCAGTTTCCCGACATTCTACGAGCAGTACTTC.

This chain links TRBV11-2 with TRBJ1-1; TRBD1 is a possible D gene (5 bases). V was trimmed by 3 bases and J by 1 base, leaving 15 bases between them. The germline V gene has CDR1 SGHAT and CDR2 FQNNGV. The CDR3 is 16 residues long. DNA for the CDR3: TGTGCCAGCAGCTTGGACCCCGGGCAGGGGAACACTGAAGCTTTCTTT. As protein: CASSLDPGQGNTEAFF.

This sequence joins TRBV29-1 and TRBJ1-4; no definite D call. Deletions cut 3 bases from V and 7 bases from J, with 21 bases between. The CDR3 spans 16 residues. The germline V gene has CDR1 SQVTM and CDR2 ANQGSEA. The CDR3 DNA reads as TGCAGCGTTGACTCTGGGAATGAGGCTGGTGGTGAAAAACTGTTTTTT. This codes for CSVDSGNEAGGEKLFF.

CDR3 in DNA: TGTGCCAGCAGTTTAAGTTTCGTGGGCCTTGGCACTGAAGCTTTCTTT. Encoded protein: CASSLSFVGLGTEAFF. The rearrangement joins TRBV27 to TRBJ1-1; D ambiguous. Germline loops: CDR1 MNHEY, CDR2 SMNVEV (reference sequence). The V end lost 2 bases, the J end lost 4 bases, and 17 bases lay between the germline ends. The CDR3 is 16 amino acids.

The rearrangement links TRBV5-1 to TRBJ2-3; 7 bases fit TRBD2. CDR3 length: 14 residues. With V trimmed by 4 bases and J by 4 bases, 6 bases remained unmatched. Germline CDR1 and CDR2: SGHRS and YFSETQ. The CDR3 bases are TGCGCCAGCAGCACAGCGGGACCCTCAGATACGCAGTATTTT. Translated: CASSTAGPSDTQYF.

The chain uses TRBV6-2 or TRBV6-3 and TRBJ2-6, with D unresolved. The germline V and J ends were trimmed by 5 bases and 0 bases, with 8 bases remaining between them. The germline CDR1 and CDR2 sequences are MNHEY and SVGEGT. CDR3 length: 15 amino acids. The CDR3 loop reads CASSRSRSGANVLTF. The CDR3 region has the DNA TGTGCCAGCAGTAGATCCCGCTCTGGGGCCAACGTCCTGACTTTC.

The chain uses TRBV5-1 and TRBJ2-1, with 10 positions matching TRBD1. The CDR3 covers 18 residues. The V segment lost 0 bases and the J segment 5 bases; nucleotides outside the gene matches: 11. Germline-derived CDR1 and CDR2 are SGHRS and YFSETQ. The CDR3, as DNA: TGCGCCAGCAGCTTGGTCCCATCGGGACAGGGGAGAAACAATGAGCAGTTCTTC. This translates into CASSLVPSGQGRNNEQFF.

Remarks on this clonotype: At one end the junction does not follow the germline gene, possibly because of a read error. This chain uses TRBV5-1 with TRBJ1-1; 7 nucleotides align to TRBD1. CDR1 is SGHRS, CDR2 YFSETQ, per germline. This CDR3 comprises 16 residues. In DNA form, the CDR3 reads TGCGCCAGCAGCCACAGGGACAGCCAACTGAACACTGAAGCTCTCTTT. It translates to CASSHRDSQLNTEALF.

The DNA for the CDR3 is TGTGCCTGGACCCTTCGGGATGACACTGAAGCTTTCTTT. Amino acid sequence: CAWTLRDDTEAFF. V is TRBV30 and J is TRBJ1-1; D gene ambiguous. The germline gives CDR1 GTSNPN, CDR2 SVGIG (reference sequence). The V gene lost 4 bases and the J gene lost 3 bases, with 12 bases spanning the gap. CDR3 length: 13 amino acids.

V usage is TRBV2 and J usage is TRBJ1-2; 8 nucleotides line up with TRBD1. This CDR3 has 12 amino acids. After removal of 3 bases from V and 6 bases from J, the junction contained 0 bases not matched to a gene. Germline CDR1 is SNHLY and CDR2 is FYNNEI. This chain's CDR3 is CASSETGDGYTF. Here the CDR3 DNA reads TGTGCCAGCAGTGAGACAGGGGATGGCTACACCTTC.

The V gene is TRBV5-1, the J gene TRBJ2-5, with D unresolved. The germline V gene has CDR1 SGHRS and CDR2 YFSETQ. CDR3 length: 15 amino acids. V gave up 0 bases and J gave up 5 bases, with 14 bases separating them. The CDR3 reads CASSLEGSDAETQYF. The DNA for the CDR3 is TGCGCCAGCAGCTTGGAAGGGTCAGATGCGGAGACCCAGTACTTC.

The chain combines TRBV5-1 with TRBJ2-7; the match to TRBD2 covers 9 bases. Germline-derived CDR1 and CDR2 are SGHRS and YFSETQ. The trim removed 1 base at V and 4 bases at J, leaving 3 bases unmatched. The CDR3 covers 14 residues. In DNA form, the CDR3 reads TGCGCCAGCAGCTTGAGTAGCGGGGGTTACGAGCAGTACTTC. Translating it yields CASSLSSGGYEQYF.

With regard to this clonotype: The missing conserved phenylalanine or tryptophan at the end of this CDR3 makes a read error likely. The chain links TRBV6-2 or TRBV6-3 to TRBJ1-1; D gene ambiguous. V was shortened by 6 bases and J by 8 bases, with 13 bases between the two germline ends. The CDR3 extends over 12 amino acids. Germline CDR1 and CDR2: MNHEY and SVGEGT. The CDR3, as DNA: TGTGCCAGCAGGACTGGCTACCAAGAAGCTTTCCTT. Translation: CASRTGYQEAFL.

V usage is TRBV21-1 and J usage is TRBJ2-3; the table gives TRBD1 as D, unverified against the DNA. TRBV21-1 is recorded as a pseudogene. The CDR3 is 15 residues long. CDR3: CASRPSGVPTDTQYF. The CDR3 nucleotides read TGTGCCAGCAGACCCTCTGGCGTCCCTACAGATACGCAGTATTTT.

V is TRBV20-1 and J is TRBJ2-1; 7 positions match TRBD1. The length of the CDR3 is 13 residues. CDR1 is DFQATT, CDR2 SNEGSKA, per germline (reference sequence). This CDR3 reads CSNRDRQNNEQFF. The CDR3 nucleotides read TGCAGCAACCGGGACAGACAGAACAATGAGCAGTTCTTC.

V and J are TRBV18 and TRBJ1-5; TRBD1 matches at 7 bases. V gave up 4 bases and J gave up 1 base; unmatched junction bases: 4. CDR1 is KGHSH, CDR2 LQKENI, per germline. CDR3 length equals 15 residues. In DNA, the CDR3 is TGTGCCAGCTCACGACTACAGGGGAGCAATCAGCCCCAGCATTTT. The encoded protein is CASSRLQGSNQPQHF.

This sequence joins TRBV7-2 and TRBJ2-3; 7 nucleotides line up with TRBD1. Germline V CDR1 and CDR2: SGHTA, FQGNSA. The CDR3 extends over 15 amino acids. Trimming at V came to 2 bases and at J to 6 bases, leaving 8 bases not matched to a gene. The CDR3 DNA follows: TGTGCCAGCAGCTTACGACAGGGTGGGGTGGATACGCAGTATTTT. This translates into CASSLRQGGVDTQYF.

The chain has TRBV18 and TRBJ1-5; tentatively, D is TRBD1 (5 bases). The CDR3 extends over 17 amino acids. Trimming took off 3 bases at V and 9 bases at J, with 24 bases between the two ends. The germline V gene has CDR1 KGHSH and CDR2 LQKENI. This chain's CDR3 is CASSPNTVAGGGRPQHF. The CDR3 DNA follows: TGTGCCAGCTCACCTAACACGGTAGCCGGGGGAGGTCGGCCCCAGCATTTT.

The chain is built from TRBV3-1 and TRBJ2-5; D remains ambiguous. This CDR3 spans 14 amino acids. Germline CDR1 LGHDT, CDR2 YNNKEL (reference sequence). Trimming took 0 bases from V and 2 from J, leaving 7 bases between them. CDR3 in DNA: TGTGCCAGCAGCCAAGATCCAGGACAAGAGACCCAGTACTTC. It translates to CASSQDPGQETQYF.

The chain has TRBV7-8 and TRBJ2-3; tentative D call: TRBD2 (6 bases). Germline V gene sequence: CDR1 SGHVS, CDR2 FQNEAQ. Trimming pared 5 bases from V and 1 base from J, leaving 16 bases between. The CDR3 length is 16 residues. The CDR3 here is CASSPRRDFGTDTQYF. CDR3 DNA: TGTGCCAGCAGCCCAAGGCGGGACTTCGGCACAGATACGCAGTATTTT.

The CDR3: CASSLGRGTTSYNSPLHF. In DNA form, the CDR3 reads TGCGCCAGCAGCTTGGGCAGGGGCACTACCTCCTATAATTCACCCCTCCACTTT. The V and J genes are TRBV5-1 and TRBJ1-6; D may be TRBD1 (6 bases). Germline V lookup: CDR1 SGHRS, CDR2 YFSETQ. The CDR3 has 18 residues. Trimming took 0 bases from V and 0 from J, leaving 13 bases between them.